Listed below are T cell receptor beta chains from one sample, sequenced in a study of CD8 T cells in Susac syndrome. Each CDR3 protein gets one entry after TCRdb re-called the immunoSEQ multiplex PCR reads with MiXCR. Of 130,000 to 150,000 distinct CDR3 sequences listed, nearly 95% were seen once; the top ten hold 0.25% to 0.3%. The sequenced sample was CD8+ T cells from PBMCs. The receptors shown here come from a human donor in good health. CDR3s include the opening cysteine and the closing phenylalanine or tryptophan. Fields, in order: D gene, J gene, V gene, clone size, CDR3 protein, CDR3 DNA. A D gene is named only where the DNA matches it firmly. Size tells how often a clone was seen (once, few, many) or the class of an expanded clone, and some rows leave it out.

D: -; J: TRBJ2-1; V: TRBV4-1; size: -; CDR3: CASSQVEVRSYNEQFF; DNA: TGCGCCAGCAGCCAAGTAGAGGTCCGCTCCTACAATGAGCAGTTCTTC
D: -; J: TRBJ2-5; V: TRBV7-2; size: -; CDR3: CASSFPAEETQYF; DNA: TGTGCCAGCAGCTTCCCGGCCGAAGAGACCCAGTACTTC
D: TRBD1; J: TRBJ1-2; V: TRBV29-1; size: -; CDR3: CSVELQGAPGYTF; DNA: TGCAGCGTTGAGCTCCAGGGGGCGCCGGGCTACACCTTC
D: TRBD1; J: TRBJ2-7; V: TRBV29-1; size: once; CDR3: CSVGSGQGPYEQYF; DNA: TGCAGCGTTGGCTCGGGACAGGGGCCCTACGAGCAGTACTTC
D: -; J: TRBJ2-1; V: TRBV7-8; size: -; CDR3: CASSLAPAYNEQFF; DNA: TGTGCCAGCAGCTTGGCCCCGGCCTACAATGAGCAGTTCTTC
D: -; J: TRBJ2-1; V: TRBV6-6; size: -; CDR3: CASDLPGTSGGEQFF; DNA: TGTGCCAGCGATCTTCCTGGGACTTCCGGCGGTGAGCAGTTCTTC
D: TRBD2; J: TRBJ2-7; V: TRBV27; size: -; CDR3: CASSWGGIAYEQYF; DNA: TGTGCCAGCAGTTGGGGGGGAATCGCCTACGAGCAGTACTTC
D: -; J: TRBJ1-2; V: TRBV12-3/TRBV12-4; size: once; CDR3: CASSSEQSHTF; DNA: TGTGCCAGCAGTTCAGAGCAGTCCCACACCTTC
D: -; J: TRBJ2-1; V: TRBV5-4; size: -; CDR3: CASSLPDLDNEQFF; DNA: TGTGCCAGCAGTTTGCCGGATTTGGACAATGAGCAGTTCTTC
D: -; J: TRBJ2-1; V: TRBV29-1; size: once; CDR3: CSVDLATNNEQFF; DNA: TGCAGCGTTGACCTAGCGACCAACAATGAGCAGTTCTTC
D: -; J: TRBJ1-1; V: TRBV6-5; size: -; CDR3: CASGVGDHDPFF; DNA: TGTGCCTCGGGGGTGGGGGACCACGATCCTTTCTTT
D: -; J: TRBJ2-3; V: TRBV29-1; size: -; CDR3: CSVEDWGNTDTQYF; DNA: TGCAGCGTTGAGGACTGGGGCAACACAGATACGCAGTATTTT
D: -; J: TRBJ2-7; V: TRBV28; size: -; CDR3: CASSSRLGYEQYF; DNA: TGTGCCAGCAGTTCCCGGCTGGGCTACGAGCAGTACTTC
D: -; J: TRBJ2-5; V: TRBV20-1; size: -; CDR3: CSASPLATETQYF; DNA: TGCAGTGCTAGTCCGCTAGCGACGGAGACCCAGTACTTC
D: -; J: TRBJ2-7; V: TRBV18; size: -; CDR3: CASSPPVSTWEQYF; DNA: TGTGCCAGCTCACCACCGGTGTCCACTTGGGAGCAGTACTTC
D: TRBD1; J: TRBJ2-1; V: TRBV12-3/TRBV12-4; size: -; CDR3: CASRAPPWGQGGNEQFF; DNA: TGTGCCAGCAGAGCTCCCCCGTGGGGACAGGGGGGTAATGAGCAGTTCTTC
D: -; J: TRBJ2-7; V: TRBV28; size: -; CDR3: CASSSGEQYF; DNA: TGTGCCTCCTCATCCGGGGAGCAGTACTTC
D: -; J: TRBJ2-5; V: TRBV29-1; size: -; CDR3: CSVDFWAGGAETQYF; DNA: TGCAGCGTTGACTTCTGGGCTGGGGGGGCTGAGACCCAGTACTTC
D: -; J: TRBJ2-7; V: TRBV27; size: -; CDR3: CARPPPFGSYEQYF; DNA: TGTGCCAGACCACCACCGTTTGGCTCCTACGAGCAGTACTTC
D: TRBD1; J: TRBJ2-7; V: TRBV7-9; size: once; CDR3: CASSLAPGQGEQYF; DNA: TGTGCCAGCAGCTTAGCGCCCGGACAGGGCGAGCAGTACTTC
D: -; J: TRBJ2-4; V: TRBV2; size: -; CDR3: CASSWTADKNIQYF; DNA: TGTGCCAGCAGTTGGACAGCGGACAAAAACATTCAGTACTTC
D: -; J: TRBJ1-1; V: TRBV11-2; size: -; CDR3: CASSLDSIWGEAFF; DNA: TGTGCCAGCAGCTTAGATTCGATCTGGGGTGAAGCTTTCTTT
D: -; J: TRBJ2-5; V: TRBV12-3/TRBV12-4; size: -; CDR3: CASSLEGTVADEETQYF; DNA: TGTGCCAGCAGTTTAGAGGGGACAGTAGCGGACGAAGAGACCCAGTACTTC
D: -; J: TRBJ2-1; V: TRBV20-1; size: -; CDR3: CSAAPDLEQKVWNEQFF; DNA: TGCAGTGCCGCCCCGGACCTAGAGCAAAAGGTATGGAATGAGCAGTTCTTC
D: TRBD1; J: TRBJ1-1; V: TRBV4-3; size: -; CDR3: CASSPGQGPWEAFF; DNA: TGCGCCAGCAGCCCCGGACAGGGGCCGTGGGAAGCTTTCTTT
D: TRBD2; J: TRBJ2-1; V: TRBV4-2; size: -; CDR3: CASRLDGTSGSIEQFF; DNA: TGTGCCAGCAGACTAGACGGGACTAGCGGGAGTATTGAGCAGTTCTTC
D: TRBD1; J: TRBJ2-7; V: TRBV5-1; size: -; CDR3: CASSGLGQGRIYEQYF; DNA: TGCGCCAGCAGCGGACTGGGACAGGGAAGAATCTACGAGCAGTACTTC
D: -; J: TRBJ2-2; V: TRBV13; size: -; CDR3: CASSRGRGADTGELFF; DNA: TGTGCCAGCAGCAGAGGCAGGGGCGCGGATACCGGGGAGCTGTTTTTT
D: -; J: TRBJ2-7; V: TRBV6-2/TRBV6-3; size: few; CDR3: CASSLYYEQYF; DNA: TGTGCCAGCAGTCTTTACTACGAGCAGTACTTC
D: -; J: TRBJ2-4; V: TRBV4-3; size: -; CDR3: CASSQEGVNIQYF; DNA: TGCGCCAGCAGCCAAGAGGGTGTCAACATTCAGTACTTC
D: -; J: TRBJ2-5; V: TRBV18; size: -; CDR3: CASSPPADLVAETQYF; DNA: TGTGCCAGCTCACCACCCGCAGATCTAGTGGCCGAGACCCAGTACTTC
D: -; J: TRBJ2-1; V: TRBV6-1; size: few; CDR3: CATRHAIAEQFF; DNA: TGTGCCACCAGGCACGCCATCGCTGAGCAGTTCTTC
D: TRBD2; J: TRBJ2-5; V: TRBV3-1; size: once; CDR3: CASSQETLLAGLGETQYF; DNA: TGTGCCAGCAGCCAAGAAACCCTACTAGCGGGATTGGGAGAGACCCAGTACTTC
D: -; J: TRBJ1-4; V: TRBV4-3; size: -; CDR3: CASSQERGKEKLFF; DNA: TGCGCCAGCAGCCAAGAAAGGGGAAAGGAAAAACTGTTTTTT
D: TRBD1; J: TRBJ1-2; V: TRBV27; size: -; CDR3: CASSLSPTGSGYTF; DNA: TGTGCCAGCAGCCTCTCCCCGACAGGGTCCGGCTACACCTTC
D: TRBD2; J: TRBJ2-1; V: TRBV27; size: -; CDR3: CASKLAGEYNEQFF; DNA: TGTGCCAGTAAACTAGCGGGAGAATACAATGAGCAGTTCTTC
D: -; J: TRBJ2-1; V: TRBV27; size: -; CDR3: CASSLSGHPSNEQFF; DNA: TGTGCCAGCAGTTTATCGGGACACCCCTCCAATGAGCAGTTCTTC
D: -; J: TRBJ2-7; V: TRBV27; size: -; CDR3: CASSFSLLYEQYF; DNA: TGTGCCAGCAGTTTCAGTTTACTCTACGAGCAGTACTTC
D: -; J: TRBJ2-3; V: TRBV20-1; size: -; CDR3: CSASLLRPGTDTQYF; DNA: TGCAGTGCTAGTTTGCTGCGTCCGGGCACAGATACGCAGTATTTT
D: -; J: TRBJ2-7; V: TRBV14; size: -; CDR3: CASSPLTGRDDEQYF; DNA: TGTGCCAGCAGCCCTTTGACAGGGAGGGACGACGAGCAGTACTTC
D: TRBD2; J: TRBJ2-3; V: TRBV29-1; size: -; CDR3: CSVDPGLPVDTQYF; DNA: TGCAGCGTTGACCCGGGACTACCAGTAGATACGCAGTATTTT
D: TRBD1; J: TRBJ1-2; V: TRBV13; size: -; CDR3: CASSSLTGIVYGYTF; DNA: TGTGCCAGCAGCTCCCTGACAGGGATCGTCTATGGCTACACCTTC
D: TRBD1; J: TRBJ2-7; V: TRBV9; size: once; CDR3: CASSVGRGTYEQYF; DNA: TGTGCCAGCAGCGTCGGCAGGGGGACCTACGAGCAGTACTTC
D: TRBD2; J: TRBJ2-1; V: TRBV5-1; size: -; CDR3: CASRSSGRTYNEQFF; DNA: TGCGCCAGCAGGTCTAGCGGGAGGACCTACAATGAGCAGTTCTTC
D: TRBD1; J: TRBJ2-1; V: TRBV7-3; size: -; CDR3: CASSLGAGGMGEQFF; DNA: TGTGCCAGCAGCTTAGGGGCAGGGGGCATGGGTGAGCAGTTCTTC